The 3 T cell receptor beta chains reported below all come from one sample, sequenced in a study of T-cell reconstitution after alpha-beta-depleted transplantation in children. The TCRbeta library incorporated unique molecular identifiers. From the PCR reads, TCRdb called clonotypes with MiXCR, one entry per CDR3 protein. The sample lists about a million distinct CDR3 sequences, roughly 29% occurring once. The starting material was PBMCs, mostly from graft donor cells, obtained 360 days after TCRalphabeta/CD19-depleted stem cell transplant. The receptors were sampled from a boy younger than two who had a stem cell transplant for SCID, so the T cells may come from the graft donor.

This chain's CDR3 is CASSPINYGYTF. DNA of the CDR3: TGTGCCAGCTCACCAATTAACTATGGCTACACCTTC. The rearrangement joins TRBV18 to TRBJ1-2; D is uncertain. The CDR3 totals 12 residues. Germline V gene sequence: CDR1 KGHSH, CDR2 LQKENI. The germline V and J ends were trimmed by 2 bases and 1 base, with 2 bases remaining between them. Full variable domain (rest looked up from reference TRBV18 and TRBJ1-2): NAGVMQNPRHLVRRRGQEARLRCSPMKGHSHVYWYRQLPEEGLKFMVYLQKENIIDESGMPKERFSAEFPKEGPSILRIQQVVRGDSAAYFCASSPINYGYTFGSGTRLTVV.

This rearrangement joins TRBV28 to TRBJ2-6; no clear D. This CDR3 region has 15 residues. Looked up from germline, CDR1 is MDHEN and CDR2 is SYDVKM. Trimming took off 3 bases at V and 1 base at J, with 7 bases between the two ends. This CDR3 is CASSFLFSGANVLTF. The DNA for the CDR3 is TGTGCCAGCAGTTTCTTATTTTCTGGGGCCAACGTCCTGACTTTC. The whole variable domain, filled in from reference TRBV28 and TRBJ2-6, reads DVKVTQSSRYLVKRTGEKVFLECVQDMDHENMFWYRQDPGLGLRLIYFSYDVKMKEKGDIPEGYSVSREKKERFSLILESASTNQTSMYLCASSFLFSGANVLTFGAGSRLTVL.

The rearrangement joins TRBV25-1 to TRBJ1-2; D might be TRBD1 (5 bases). Germline V gene lookup returns CDR1 MGHDK and CDR2 SYGVNS. There are 13 residues in the CDR3. Trimming took 4 bases from V and 7 from J, leaving 13 bases between them. The CDR3 coding sequence is TGTGCCAGCAGTGGAGGGGCCGGCGGTGGCTACACCTTC. It translates to CASSGGAGGGYTF.